This T cell receptor (beta chain) was captured by sequencing in a study of blood T cell repertoires in COVID-19. Study at large: The study drew acute and convalescent COVID-19 samples from the United States, Italy and Spain. From T cells, B-cell-depleted T cells, or PBMCs came the material, which was cDNA or gDNA.

Trimming left V 5 bases short and J 4 bases short, with 17 bases between. Germline V gene lookup returns CDR1 SGHTA and CDR2 FQGNSA. The CDR3 extends over 15 amino acids. As processed by the authors: By means of reference gene primer amplification, nucleated cell counts were estimated. Generated by immunoSEQ multiplex PCR, the TCRdb table keeps only in-frame clones and is missing some. D and trimming were read from the DNA, whereas the V and J calls and clone size are those reported in that table. Of 250,000 or so clones listed, approximately 90% are singletons. The rearrangement links TRBV7-2 to TRBJ1-2; D possibly corresponds to TRBD1 (6 bases). Sequenced material: peripheral blood. The clonotype comes from a woman between 35 and 50 years old who had recovered from COVID-19. The CDR3 loop is CASSGRGGAVYGYTF. The CDR3 DNA sequence: TGTGCCAGCAGCGGGAGGGGGGGCGCGGTCTATGGCTACACCTTC.